This T cell receptor beta chain was sequenced in a study of technical replicates of blood from a handful of donors. Repertoires were generated with immunoSEQ multiplex PCR, while TCRdb's copy carries only in-frame clones and drops some. The repertoire holds over 80,000 clones, with 95% to 96% as singletons. V lost 4 bases and J lost 0, with 10 bases in between. CDR3 length: 15 amino acids. Germline V gene lookup returns CDR1 MGHRA and CDR2 YSYEKL. V usage is TRBV4-1 and J usage is TRBJ1-3; D is unresolved. Material: T cells isolated from PBMCs. The sequence derives from a human donor in good health. CDR3 region: CASSPQVLSGNTIYF. CDR3 coding DNA: TGCGCCAGCAGCCCCCAGGTCCTCTCTGGAAACACCATATATTTT.